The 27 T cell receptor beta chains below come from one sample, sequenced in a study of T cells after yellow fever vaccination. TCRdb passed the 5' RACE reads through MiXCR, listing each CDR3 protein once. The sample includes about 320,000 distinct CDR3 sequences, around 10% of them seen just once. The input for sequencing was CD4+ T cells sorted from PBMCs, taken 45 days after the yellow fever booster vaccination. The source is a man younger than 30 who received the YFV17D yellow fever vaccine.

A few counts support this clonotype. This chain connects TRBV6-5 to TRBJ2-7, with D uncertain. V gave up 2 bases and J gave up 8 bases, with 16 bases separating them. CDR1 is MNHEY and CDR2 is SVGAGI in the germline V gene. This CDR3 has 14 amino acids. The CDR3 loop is CASSYRRGTFKQYF. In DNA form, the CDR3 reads TGTGCCAGCAGTTACAGAAGAGGCACTTTCAAGCAGTACTTC.

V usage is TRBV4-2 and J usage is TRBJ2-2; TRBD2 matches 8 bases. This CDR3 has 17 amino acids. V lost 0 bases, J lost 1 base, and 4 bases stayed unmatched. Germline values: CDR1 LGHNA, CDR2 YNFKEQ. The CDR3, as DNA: TGTGCCAGCAGCCAAGAGCCCAGCGGGGGGAACACCGGGGAGCTGTTTTTT. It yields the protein CASSQEPSGGNTGELFF.

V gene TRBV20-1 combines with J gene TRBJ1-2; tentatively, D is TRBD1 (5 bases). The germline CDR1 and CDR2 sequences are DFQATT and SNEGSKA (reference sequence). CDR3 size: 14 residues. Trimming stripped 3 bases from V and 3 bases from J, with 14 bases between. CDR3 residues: CSARMTATHYGYTF. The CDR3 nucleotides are TGCAGTGCTAGGATGACAGCGACTCACTATGGCTACACCTTC.

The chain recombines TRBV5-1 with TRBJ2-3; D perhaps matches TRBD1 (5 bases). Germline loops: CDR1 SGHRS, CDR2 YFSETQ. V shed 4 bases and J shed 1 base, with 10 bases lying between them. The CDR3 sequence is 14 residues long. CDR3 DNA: TGCGCCAGCAGCCCGGACATCGGCACAGATACGCAGTATTTT. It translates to CASSPDIGTDTQYF.

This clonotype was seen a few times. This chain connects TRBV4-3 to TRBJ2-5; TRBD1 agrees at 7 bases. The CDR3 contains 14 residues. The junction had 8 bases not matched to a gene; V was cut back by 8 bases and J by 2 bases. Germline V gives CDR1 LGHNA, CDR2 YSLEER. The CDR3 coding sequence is TGCGCCAGCGGCCCGGGACAGCCTCAAGAGACCCAGTACTTC. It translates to CASGPGQPQETQYF.

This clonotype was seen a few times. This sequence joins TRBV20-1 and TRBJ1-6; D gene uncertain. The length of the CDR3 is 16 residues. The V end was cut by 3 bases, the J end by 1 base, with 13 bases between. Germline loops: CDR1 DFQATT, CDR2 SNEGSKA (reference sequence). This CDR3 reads CSASRAAQSYNSPLHF. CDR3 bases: TGCAGTGCTAGCCGGGCAGCCCAATCCTATAATTCACCCCTCCACTTT.

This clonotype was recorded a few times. Written as DNA, the CDR3 is TGTGCCAGCAGCCCGGTTACGGGGGCCCACAATGAGCAGTTCTTC. Protein product: CASSPVTGAHNEQFF. The rearrangement links TRBV11-2 to TRBJ2-1; either TRBD1 or TRBD2 may fit D (6 bases each). Trimming pared 5 bases from V and 5 bases from J, leaving 16 bases between. This CDR3 has 15 residues. The germline CDR1 and CDR2 sequences are SGHAT and FQNNGV.

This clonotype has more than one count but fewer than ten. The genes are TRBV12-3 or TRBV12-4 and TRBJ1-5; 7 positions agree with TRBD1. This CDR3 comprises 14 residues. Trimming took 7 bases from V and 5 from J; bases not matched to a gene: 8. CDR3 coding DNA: TGTGCCAGCAACCTGTCAGGGGGGGATCAGCCCCAGCATTTT. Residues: CASNLSGGDQPQHF.

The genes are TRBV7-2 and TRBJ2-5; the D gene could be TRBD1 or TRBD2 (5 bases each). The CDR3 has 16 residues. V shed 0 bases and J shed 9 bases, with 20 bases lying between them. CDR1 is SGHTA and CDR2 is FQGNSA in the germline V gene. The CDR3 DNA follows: TGTGCCAGCAGCTTAGCAGGGACGGAACCCGGGGTGGCCCAGTACTTC. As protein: CASSLAGTEPGVAQYF. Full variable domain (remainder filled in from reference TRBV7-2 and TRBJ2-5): GAGVSQSPSNKVTEKGKDVELRCDPISGHTALYWYRQSLGQGLEFLIYFQGNSAPDKSGLPSDRFSAERTGGSVSTLTIQRTQQEDSAVYLCASSLAGTEPGVAQYFGPGTRLLVL.

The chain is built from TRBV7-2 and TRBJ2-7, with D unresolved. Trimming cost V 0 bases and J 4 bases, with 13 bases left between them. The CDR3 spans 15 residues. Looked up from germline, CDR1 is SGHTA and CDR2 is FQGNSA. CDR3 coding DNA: TGTGCCAGCAGCTTAGCTTCCCCCGTCCCATACGAGCAGTACTTC. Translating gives CASSLASPVPYEQYF.

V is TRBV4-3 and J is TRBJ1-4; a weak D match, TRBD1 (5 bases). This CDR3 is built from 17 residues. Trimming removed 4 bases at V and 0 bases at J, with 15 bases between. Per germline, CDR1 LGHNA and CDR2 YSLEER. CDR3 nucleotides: TGCGCCAGCAGCCGCCCCGTCGGGGGTGCAACTAATGAAAAACTGTTTTTT. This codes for CASSRPVGGATNEKLFF.

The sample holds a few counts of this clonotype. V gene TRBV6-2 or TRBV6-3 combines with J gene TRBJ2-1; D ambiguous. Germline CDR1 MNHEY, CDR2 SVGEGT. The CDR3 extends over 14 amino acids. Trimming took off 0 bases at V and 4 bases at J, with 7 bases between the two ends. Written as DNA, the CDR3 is TGTGCCAGCAGTTACTCGCGGCTTTACAATGAGCAGTTCTTC. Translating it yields CASSYSRLYNEQFF.

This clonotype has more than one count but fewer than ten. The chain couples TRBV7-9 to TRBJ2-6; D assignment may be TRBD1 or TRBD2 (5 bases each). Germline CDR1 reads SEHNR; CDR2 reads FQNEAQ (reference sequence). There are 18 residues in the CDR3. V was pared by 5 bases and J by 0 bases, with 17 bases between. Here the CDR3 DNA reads TGTGCCAGCAGCCCACGGGGACGGGCAGACTCTGGGGCCAACGTCCTGACTTTC. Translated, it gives CASSPRGRADSGANVLTF.

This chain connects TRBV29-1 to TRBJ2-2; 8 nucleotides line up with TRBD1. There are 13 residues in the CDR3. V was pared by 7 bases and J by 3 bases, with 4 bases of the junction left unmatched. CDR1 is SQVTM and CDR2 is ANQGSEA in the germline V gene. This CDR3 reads CSGGTGDTGELFF. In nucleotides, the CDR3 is TGCAGCGGGGGGACAGGAGACACCGGGGAGCTGTTTTTT.

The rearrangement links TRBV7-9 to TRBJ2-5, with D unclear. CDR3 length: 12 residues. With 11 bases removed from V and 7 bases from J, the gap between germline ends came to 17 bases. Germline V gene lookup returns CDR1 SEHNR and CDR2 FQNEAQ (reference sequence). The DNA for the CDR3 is TGTGCCTACACGGGTAGCCGCGGGACCCAGTACTTC. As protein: CAYTGSRGTQYF.

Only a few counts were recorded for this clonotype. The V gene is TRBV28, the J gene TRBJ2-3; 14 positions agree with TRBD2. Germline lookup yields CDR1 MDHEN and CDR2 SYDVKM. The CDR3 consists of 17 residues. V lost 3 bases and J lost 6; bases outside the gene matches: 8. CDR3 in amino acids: CASSFAGLAGGHDTQYF. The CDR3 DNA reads TGTGCCAGCAGTTTTGCTGGACTAGCGGGGGGTCATGATACGCAGTATTTT.

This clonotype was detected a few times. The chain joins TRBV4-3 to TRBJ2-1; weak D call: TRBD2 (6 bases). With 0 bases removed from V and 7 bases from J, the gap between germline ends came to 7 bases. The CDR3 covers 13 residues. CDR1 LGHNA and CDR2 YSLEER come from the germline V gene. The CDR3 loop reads CASSQEEGNEQFF. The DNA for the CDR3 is TGCGCCAGCAGCCAAGAGGAGGGGAATGAGCAGTTCTTC.

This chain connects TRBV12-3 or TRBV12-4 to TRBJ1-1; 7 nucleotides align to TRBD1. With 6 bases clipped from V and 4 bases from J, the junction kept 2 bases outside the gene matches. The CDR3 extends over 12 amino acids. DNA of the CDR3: TGTGCCAGCAGGTACAGGGGCACTGAAGCTTTCTTT. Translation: CASRYRGTEAFF.

The CDR3 DNA reads TGTGCCAGCAGTCAAGGAGGGGGCGCCGGGTATGGCTACACCTTC. Amino acids: CASSQGGGAGYGYTF. This chain connects TRBV6-5 to TRBJ1-2, with TRBD1 identical over 7 bases. V lost 5 bases to trimming and J lost 5 bases; unmatched junction nucleotides: 11. CDR1 is MNHEY and CDR2 is SVGAGI in the germline V gene. This CDR3 has 15 amino acids.

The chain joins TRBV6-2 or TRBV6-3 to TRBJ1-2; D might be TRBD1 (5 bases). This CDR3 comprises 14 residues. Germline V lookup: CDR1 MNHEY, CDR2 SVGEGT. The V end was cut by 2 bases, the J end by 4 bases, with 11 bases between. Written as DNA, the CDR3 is TGTGCCAGCAGTTACCGGGGCCGGTCCTATGGCTACACCTTC. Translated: CASSYRGRSYGYTF.

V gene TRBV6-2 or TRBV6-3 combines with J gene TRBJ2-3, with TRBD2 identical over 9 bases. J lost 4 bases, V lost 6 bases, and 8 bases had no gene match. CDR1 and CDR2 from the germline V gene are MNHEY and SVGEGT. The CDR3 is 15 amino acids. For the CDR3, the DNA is TGTGCCAGCAGGCAAGCGGGGGGATCTGCAGATACGCAGTATTTT. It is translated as CASRQAGGSADTQYF.

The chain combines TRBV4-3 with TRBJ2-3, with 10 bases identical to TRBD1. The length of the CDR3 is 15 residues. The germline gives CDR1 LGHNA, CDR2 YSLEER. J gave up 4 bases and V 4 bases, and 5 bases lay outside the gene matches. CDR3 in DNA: TGCGCCAGCAGCCCCGACAGGGGGCAGTCAGATACGCAGTATTTT. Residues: CASSPDRGQSDTQYF.

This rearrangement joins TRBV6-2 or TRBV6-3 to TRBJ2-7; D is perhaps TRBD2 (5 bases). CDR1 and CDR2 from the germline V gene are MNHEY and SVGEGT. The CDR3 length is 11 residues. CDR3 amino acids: CAGVGDYEQYV. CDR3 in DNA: TGTGCGGGAGTCGGAGACTACGAGCAGTACGTC.

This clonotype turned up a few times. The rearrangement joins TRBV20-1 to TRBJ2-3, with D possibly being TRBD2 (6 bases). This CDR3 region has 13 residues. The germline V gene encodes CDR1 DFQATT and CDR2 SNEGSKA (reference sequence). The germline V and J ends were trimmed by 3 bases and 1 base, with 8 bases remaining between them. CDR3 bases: TGCAGTGCTAGGCGGGGTGGCACAGATACGCAGTATTTT. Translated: CSARRGGTDTQYF.

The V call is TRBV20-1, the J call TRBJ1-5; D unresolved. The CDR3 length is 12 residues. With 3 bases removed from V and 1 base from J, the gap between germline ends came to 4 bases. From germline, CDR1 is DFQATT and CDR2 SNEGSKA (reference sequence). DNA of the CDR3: TGCAGTGCTAGCGGGAGCAATCAGCCCCAGCATTTT. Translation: CSASGSNQPQHF.

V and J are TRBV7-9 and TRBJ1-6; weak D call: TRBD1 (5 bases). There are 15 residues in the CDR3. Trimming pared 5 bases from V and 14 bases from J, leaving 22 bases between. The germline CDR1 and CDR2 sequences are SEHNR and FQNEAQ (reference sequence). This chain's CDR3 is CASSETEVRGGSLHF. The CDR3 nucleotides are TGTGCCAGCAGCGAAACTGAGGTCCGCGGGGGGTCCCTCCACTTT.

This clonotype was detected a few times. The CDR3 sequence is CASSLADTSSGYTF. CDR3 coding DNA: TGCGCCAGCAGCTTGGCAGATACATCGTCTGGCTACACCTTC. V usage is TRBV5-1 and J usage is TRBJ1-2, with D hard to call. V was trimmed by 0 bases and J by 7 bases, leaving 13 bases between them. Germline lookup yields CDR1 SGHRS and CDR2 YFSETQ. The CDR3 runs 14 residues.